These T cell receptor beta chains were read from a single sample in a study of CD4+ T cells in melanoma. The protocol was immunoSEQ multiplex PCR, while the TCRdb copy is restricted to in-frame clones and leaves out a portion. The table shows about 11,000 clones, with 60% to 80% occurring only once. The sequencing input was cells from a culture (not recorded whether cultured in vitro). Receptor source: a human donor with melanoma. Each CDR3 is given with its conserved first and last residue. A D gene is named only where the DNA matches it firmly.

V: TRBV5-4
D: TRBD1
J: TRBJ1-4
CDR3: CASSFGSGGGEKLFF

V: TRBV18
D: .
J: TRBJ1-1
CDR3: CASSPQKLNTEAFF

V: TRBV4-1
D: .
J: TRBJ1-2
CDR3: CASSQVDSGGYTF

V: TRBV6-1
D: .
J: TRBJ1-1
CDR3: CASSVQVKGEAFF

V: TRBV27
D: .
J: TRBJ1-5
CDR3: CASSSTKGLNQPQHF

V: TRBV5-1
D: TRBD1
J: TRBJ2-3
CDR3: CASSVSRGLADTQYF

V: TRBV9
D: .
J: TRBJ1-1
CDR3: CASSVVGVLGTEAFF

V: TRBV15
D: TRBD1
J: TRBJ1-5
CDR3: CATSLSWDRANQPQHF

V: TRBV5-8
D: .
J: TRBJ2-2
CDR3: CASSLDVGELFF

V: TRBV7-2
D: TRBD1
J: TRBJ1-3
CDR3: CASSLYAGGAIGSGNTIYF

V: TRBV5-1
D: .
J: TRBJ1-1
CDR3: CASSSKFQGGTEAFF

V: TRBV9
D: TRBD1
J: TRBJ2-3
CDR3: CASSVRQGASSTDTQYF

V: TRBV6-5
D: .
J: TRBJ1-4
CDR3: CASSEAGEKLFF

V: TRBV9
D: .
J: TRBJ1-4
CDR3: CASNTGTGNEKLFF

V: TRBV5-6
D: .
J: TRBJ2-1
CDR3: CASSLIGGYNEQFF

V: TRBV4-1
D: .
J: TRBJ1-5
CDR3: CASSQVAVGQPQHF

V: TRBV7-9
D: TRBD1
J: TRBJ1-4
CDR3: CASCPGTGVEKLFF

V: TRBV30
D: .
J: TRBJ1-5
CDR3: CAWSVYPNQPQHF

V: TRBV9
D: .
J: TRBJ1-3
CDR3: CASSVGGDYSGNTIYF

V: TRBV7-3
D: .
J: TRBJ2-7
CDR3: CASSLNAGPTYEQYF

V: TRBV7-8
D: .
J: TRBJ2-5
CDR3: CASSLFALGQETQYF

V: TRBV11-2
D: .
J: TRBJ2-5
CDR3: CASSLEVWGETQYF

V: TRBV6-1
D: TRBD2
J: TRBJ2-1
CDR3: CASSRLAGPNEQFF

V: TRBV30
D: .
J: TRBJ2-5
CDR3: CAWSVGGGETQYF

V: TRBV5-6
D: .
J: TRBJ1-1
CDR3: CASSLFARENTEAFF

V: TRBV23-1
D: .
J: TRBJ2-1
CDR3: CASSQSGPIF

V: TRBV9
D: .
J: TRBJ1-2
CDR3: CASSVEFRNNYGYTF

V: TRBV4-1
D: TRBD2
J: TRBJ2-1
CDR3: CASSQDWLAGESGNEQFF

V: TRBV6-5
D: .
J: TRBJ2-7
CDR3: CASSLDSYEQYF

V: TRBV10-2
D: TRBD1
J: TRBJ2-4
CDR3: CASSEGTGGLAKNIQYF

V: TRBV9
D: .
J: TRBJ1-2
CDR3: CASSVASANYGYTF

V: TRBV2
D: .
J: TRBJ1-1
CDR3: CASKRGVYTEAFF

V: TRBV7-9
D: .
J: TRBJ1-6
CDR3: CASSLQAGRSPLHF

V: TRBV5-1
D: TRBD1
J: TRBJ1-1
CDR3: CASSLGTGGYRTEAFF

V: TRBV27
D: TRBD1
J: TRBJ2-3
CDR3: CASSLKQGADTQYF

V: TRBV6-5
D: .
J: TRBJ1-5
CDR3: CASRRDALGGSPQHF

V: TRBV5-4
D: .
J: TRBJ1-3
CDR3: CASSLAGGWSGNTIYF

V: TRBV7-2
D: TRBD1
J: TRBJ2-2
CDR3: CASSLGTGGNTGELFF

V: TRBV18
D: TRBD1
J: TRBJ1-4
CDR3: CASSPQRDRGNEKLFF

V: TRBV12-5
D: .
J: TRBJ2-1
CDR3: CASGWATGELYNEQFF

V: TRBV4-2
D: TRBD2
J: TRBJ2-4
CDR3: CASSQVLSGELAKNIQYF

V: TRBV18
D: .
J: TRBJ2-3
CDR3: CASSPSDVLQYF

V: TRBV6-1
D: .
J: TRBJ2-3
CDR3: CASSAVQGILADTQYF

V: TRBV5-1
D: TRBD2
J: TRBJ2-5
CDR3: CASSSGASGGTQYF

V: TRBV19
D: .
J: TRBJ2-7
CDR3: CAAGRPGDYEQYF

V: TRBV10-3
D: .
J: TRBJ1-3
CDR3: CAISRQPPGNTIYF

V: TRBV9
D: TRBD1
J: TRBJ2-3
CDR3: CASSAGQGPTDTQYF

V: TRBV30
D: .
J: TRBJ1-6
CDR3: CAWSSTRAGNSPLHF

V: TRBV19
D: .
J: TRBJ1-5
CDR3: CASSIPQWRYSNQPQHF

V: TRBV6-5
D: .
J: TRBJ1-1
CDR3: CASSYQLTTEAFF